The 19 T cell receptor beta chains reported below all come from one sample, sequenced in a study of blood T cells in healthy people across ages. A second roughly 6 to 12 cycle PCR used barcoded and J-beta primers. TCRdb re-derived calls from the 5' RACE reads in MiXCR, one entry per CDR3 protein. This sample carries around 970,000 distinct CDR3 sequences, roughly 50% of them seen once, and the ten largest clones take roughly a fifth. Material for sequencing was blood. These receptors came from an older woman in good health.

J is TRBJ2-1 and V is TRBV4-1, with 10 bases identical to TRBD2. Judging by the DNA end, TRBJ2-7 fits better; the J call may be wrong. Looked up from germline, CDR1 is MGHRA and CDR2 is YSYEKL. The CDR3 has 17 residues. CDR3 residues: CASSQASGSNRGNEQYF. Here the CDR3 DNA reads TGCGCCAGCAGCCAAGCTAGCGGGAGCAATCGGGGCAATGAGCAGTACTTC.

V gene TRBV20-1 combines with J gene TRBJ2-1; 7 nucleotides align to TRBD2. CDR1 and CDR2 (germline): DFQATT, SNEGSKA (reference sequence). The CDR3 sequence is 13 residues long. V shed 2 bases, J shed 9 bases, and the junction held 7 bases outside the gene matches. CDR3 DNA sequence: TGCAGTGCTAGACAAGCGGGATGGGGTGAGCAGTTCTTC. It is translated as CSARQAGWGEQFF.

The chain combines TRBV28 with TRBJ2-7, with D hard to call. Judging by the DNA end, TRBJ2-5 fits better; the J call may be wrong. CDR1 and CDR2 (germline): MDHEN, SYDVKM. The CDR3 loop spans 14 amino acids. CDR3 coding DNA: TGTGCCAGCAGTTCCTTTGCCCCTTCAGAGACCCAGTACTTC. It codes for CASSSFAPSETQYF.

This clonotype has only a few counts. The rearrangement links TRBV6-2 or TRBV6-3 to TRBJ2-1, with D perhaps TRBD2 (5 bases). The CDR3 is made up of 14 amino acids. V shed 2 bases and J shed 7 bases, with 12 bases lying between them. Germline CDR1 is MNHEY and CDR2 is SVGEGT. This CDR3 reads CASSYGRAKNEQFF. CDR3 coding DNA: TGTGCCAGCAGTTACGGGCGGGCGAAGAATGAGCAGTTCTTC.

In this sample, this clonotype turned up a few times. The chain employs TRBV20-1 and TRBJ2-7, with TRBD2 matching over 8 bases. Looked up from germline, CDR1 is DFQATT and CDR2 is SNEGSKA (reference sequence). Losses at the gene ends were 4 bases for V and 2 bases for J; bases not matched to a gene: 22. There are 19 residues in the CDR3. In DNA form, the CDR3 reads TGCAGTGCTAAAGCATTCGGGACTAGAGGCCCTAGGAGGGCCTACGAGCAGTACTTC. It encodes CSAKAFGTRGPRRAYEQYF.

Only one count was recorded for this clonotype. The chain couples TRBV6-6 to TRBJ1-2; D may be TRBD1 (5 bases). The ends were cut back, 2 bases at V and 11 bases at J, with 9 bases in the middle. The CDR3 is 11 residues long. Per the germline V gene, CDR1 is MNHNY and CDR2 is SVGAGI (reference sequence). CDR3 DNA sequence: TGTGCCAGCAGTTACGCGTCAGGGTACACCTTC. This translates into CASSYASGYTF.

This clonotype was detected only a few times. The CDR3 is CASSDSLAGGQETQYF. CDR3 DNA: TGCGCCAGCAGTGATAGTCTAGCGGGAGGCCAAGAGACCCAGTACTTC. J is TRBJ2-5 and V is TRBV10-1, with 11 positions matching TRBD2. The CDR3 covers 16 residues. CDR1 and CDR2 (germline): WNHNN, SYGVQD (reference sequence). With 3 bases clipped from V and 1 base from J, the junction kept 4 bases outside the gene matches.

This clonotype was picked up a small number of times. This chain uses TRBV7-9 with TRBJ2-7, with D tentatively TRBD1 or TRBD2 (5 bases each). The V gene's germline CDR1 is SEHNR and CDR2 FQNEAQ (reference sequence). V dropped 0 bases and J dropped 9 bases, with 18 bases sitting between them. The CDR3 length is 15 residues. CDR3 coding DNA: TGTGCCAGCAGCTTAGCCTCCGGGACGATTACGAGGCAGTACTTC. Translating it yields CASSLASGTITRQYF.

The chain uses TRBV2 and TRBJ2-7; 10 bases map to TRBD2. V was clipped by 6 bases and J by 6 bases; unmatched bases: 2. Germline V lookup: CDR1 SNHLY, CDR2 FYNNEI. CDR3 size: 12 residues. The CDR3 loop reads CASRLAGAEQYF. In DNA, the CDR3 is TGTGCCAGCAGGCTAGCGGGAGCCGAGCAGTACTTC.

Concerning this clonotype: This sequence may be a read error, since a much larger clone differs from it by one base. This chain joins TRBV12-3 or TRBV12-4 and TRBJ2-5; the D is unclear. V lost 5 bases and J lost 11, with 18 bases in between. The CDR3 has 13 amino acids. CDR3 sequence (DNA): TGTGCCAGCAGTCCGTTTTCTCTGAATGAGCAGTACTTC. This encodes CASSPFSLNEQYF.

This clonotype was seen a few times. The V and J genes are TRBV9 and TRBJ1-2; no firm D call. Germline V gives CDR1 SGDLS, CDR2 YYNGEE. V was trimmed by 4 bases and J by 7 bases, leaving 14 bases between them. This CDR3 comprises 13 residues. The CDR3 DNA reads TGTGCCAGCAGCCGTAGAGCGGAGGCTGGCTACACCTTC. Translation gives CASSRRAEAGYTF.

The chain recombines TRBV29-1 with TRBJ1-2; the D gene is possibly TRBD1 (6 bases). The CDR3 sequence is 16 residues long. CDR1 SQVTM and CDR2 ANQGSEA come from the germline V gene. V was cut by 5 bases and J by 6 bases, with 25 bases left in between. The CDR3 region has the DNA TGCAGCGTTCCGAGAGGGGGGGGCGACCCCTACGATGGCTACACCTTC. It codes for CSVPRGGGDPYDGYTF. Filled out from reference TRBV29-1 and TRBJ1-2, the complete variable domain reads SAVISQKPSRDICQRGTSLTIQCQVDSQVTMMFWYRQQPGQSLTLIATANQGSEATYESGFVIDKFPISRPNLTFSTLTVSNMSPEDSSIYLCSVPRGGGDPYDGYTFGSGTRLTVV.

V usage is TRBV21-1 and J usage is TRBJ2-4; no DNA check was done on the table's D call, TRBD1. TRBV21-1 is described as a pseudogene. This CDR3 has 12 residues. The CDR3 DNA follows: TGTGCCAGCTCCCGGACAGCGAACATTCAGTACTTC. This translates into CASSRTANIQYF.

The chain is built from TRBV2 and TRBJ1-5; weak D call: TRBD1 (5 bases). The CDR3 sequence is 16 residues long. Germline values: CDR1 SNHLY, CDR2 FYNNEI. Trimming took off 5 bases at V and 2 bases at J, with 16 bases between the two ends. This CDR3 is CASSYRGVSGNQPQHF. CDR3 DNA: TGTGCCAGCAGTTACAGAGGGGTTTCGGGCAATCAGCCCCAGCATTTT.

This rearrangement joins TRBV20-1 to TRBJ1-4; D uncertain. The CDR3 sequence is 12 residues long. V shed 6 bases and J shed 4 bases, with 9 bases lying between them. CDR1 and CDR2 (germline): DFQATT, SNEGSKA (reference sequence). This CDR3 is CSAMDHNEKLFF. CDR3 nucleotides: TGCAGTGCCATGGACCATAATGAAAAACTGTTTTTT.

This clonotype was seen only a few times. This chain links TRBV28 with TRBJ2-4, with a possible D match to TRBD2 (6 bases). The DNA matches TRBJ2-7 better at its end, which makes the J call doubtful. The V gene's germline CDR1 is MDHEN and CDR2 SYDVKM. The CDR3 has 13 amino acids. CDR3 DNA: TGTGCCAGCAGTGGGGGGTCCAGTTTCGAGCAGTACTTC. Residues: CASSGGSSFEQYF.

This chain uses TRBV30 with TRBJ1-2, with 9 bases that match TRBD1. The CDR3 spans 14 residues. V lost 2 bases and J lost 8; bases outside the gene matches: 9. CDR1 and CDR2 (germline): GTSNPN, SVGIG (reference sequence). The CDR3 sequence: CAWSRAGTGNGYTF. The CDR3 nucleotides read TGTGCCTGGAGTCGCGCCGGGACAGGGAACGGCTACACCTTC.

The count of this clonotype is one. The chain joins TRBV21-1 to TRBJ2-7; the D segment call TRBD1 is taken from the table without a DNA check. TRBV21-1 is reported as a pseudogene. This CDR3 contains 15 residues. In nucleotides, the CDR3 is TGTGCCAGCCCGTCCCCCCGGGCCAGCTCCTACGAGCAGTACTTC. Its protein product is CASPSPRASSYEQYF.

The gene calls are TRBV24-1 and TRBJ2-5; TRBD1 is a possible D gene (6 bases). Germline CDR1 reads KGHDR; CDR2 reads SFDVKD. V was shortened by 9 bases and J by 0 bases, with 16 bases between the two germline ends. The CDR3 covers 15 residues. The CDR3 nucleotides read TGTGCCACCCAACAGGGCCAAACGAACCAAGAGACCCAGTACTTC. Its translation: CATQQGQTNQETQYF.